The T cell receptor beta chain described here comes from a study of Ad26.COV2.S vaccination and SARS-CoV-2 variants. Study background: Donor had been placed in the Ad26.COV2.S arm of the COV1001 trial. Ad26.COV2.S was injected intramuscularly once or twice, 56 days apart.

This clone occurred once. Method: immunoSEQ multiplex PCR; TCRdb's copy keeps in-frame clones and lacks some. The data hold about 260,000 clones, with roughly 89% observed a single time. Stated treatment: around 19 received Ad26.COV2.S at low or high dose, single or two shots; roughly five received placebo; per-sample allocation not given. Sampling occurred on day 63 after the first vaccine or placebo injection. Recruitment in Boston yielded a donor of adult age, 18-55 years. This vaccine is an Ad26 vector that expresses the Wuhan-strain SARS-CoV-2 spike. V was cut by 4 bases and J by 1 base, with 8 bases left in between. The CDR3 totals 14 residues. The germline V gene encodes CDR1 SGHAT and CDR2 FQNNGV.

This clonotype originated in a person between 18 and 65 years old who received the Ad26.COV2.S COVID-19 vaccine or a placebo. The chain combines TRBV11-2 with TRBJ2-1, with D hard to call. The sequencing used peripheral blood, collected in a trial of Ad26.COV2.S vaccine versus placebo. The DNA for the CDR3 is TGTGCCAGCAGCTACTTTGGTTCCTACAATGAGCAGTTCTTC. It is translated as CASSYFGSYNEQFF.